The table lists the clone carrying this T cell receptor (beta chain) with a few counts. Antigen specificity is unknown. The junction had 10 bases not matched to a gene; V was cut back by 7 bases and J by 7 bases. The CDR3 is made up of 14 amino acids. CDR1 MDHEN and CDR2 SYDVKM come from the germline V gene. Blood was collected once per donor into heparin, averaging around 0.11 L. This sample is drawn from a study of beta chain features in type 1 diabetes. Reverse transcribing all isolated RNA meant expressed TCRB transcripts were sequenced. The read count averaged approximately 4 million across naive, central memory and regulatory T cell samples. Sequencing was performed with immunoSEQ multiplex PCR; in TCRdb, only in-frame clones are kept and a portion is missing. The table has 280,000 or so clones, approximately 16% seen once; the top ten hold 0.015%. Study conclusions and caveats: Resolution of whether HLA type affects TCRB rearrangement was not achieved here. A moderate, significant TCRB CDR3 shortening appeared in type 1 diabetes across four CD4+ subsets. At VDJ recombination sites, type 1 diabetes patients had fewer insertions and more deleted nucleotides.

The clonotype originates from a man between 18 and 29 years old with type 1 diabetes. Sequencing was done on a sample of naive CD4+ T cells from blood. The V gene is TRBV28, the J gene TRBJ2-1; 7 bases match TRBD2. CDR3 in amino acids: CASKLSAGVNEQFF. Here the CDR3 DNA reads TGTGCCAGCAAACTCTCCGCGGGGGTTAATGAGCAGTTCTTC.